These 22 T cell receptor beta chains were sequenced from one sample in a study of shared clonotypes between healthy human individuals. Generated by immunoSEQ multiplex PCR, the TCRdb table keeps only in-frame clones and is missing some. There are roughly 1,000,000 clones in the sample; about 80% occur only once, and 0.4% to 0.55% lies in the top ten. Input material: memory CD4+ T cells from PBMCs. This sample's subset: CD45RA-negative fraction. The receptor source for this set is a man between 18 and 29 years old in good health. Some clones in this sample may be carry-over from other donors' samples.

This clone was seen just once. The chain employs TRBV5-1 and TRBJ2-7; D not resolved. Trimming removed 0 bases at V and 2 bases at J, with 12 bases between. Germline lookup yields CDR1 SGHRS and CDR2 YFSETQ. CDR3 length equals 15 residues. CDR3 DNA: TGCGCCAGCAGCTTGGAGTTCGGTTCTACCTACGAGCAGTACTTC. Translating gives CASSLEFGSTYEQYF.

This chain links TRBV28 with TRBJ2-1; TRBD1 might be the D (5 bases). The CDR3 runs 14 residues. The germline gives CDR1 MDHEN, CDR2 SYDVKM. The V end was cut by 5 bases, the J end by 6 bases, with 14 bases between. The CDR3 sequence: CASSPGQATNEQFF. In DNA, the CDR3 is TGTGCCAGCAGTCCAGGGCAGGCTACCAATGAGCAGTTCTTC.

V is TRBV27 and J is TRBJ1-1, with 9 bases identical to TRBD1. V shed 3 bases, J shed 1 base, and the junction held 3 bases outside the gene matches. Germline CDR1 reads MNHEY; CDR2 reads SMNVEV (reference sequence). The CDR3 runs 15 residues. The CDR3 reads CASSFSGQGNTEAFF. The CDR3 nucleotides read TGTGCCAGCAGTTTTTCGGGACAGGGGAACACTGAAGCTTTCTTT.

This clone was detected only once. The chain couples TRBV9 to TRBJ1-1; D unclear. Trimming took 4 bases from V and 2 from J, leaving 15 bases between them. From germline, CDR1 is SGDLS and CDR2 YYNGEE. The CDR3 is made up of 15 amino acids. This chain's CDR3 is CASSSSPTINTEAFF. Written as DNA, the CDR3 is TGTGCCAGCAGCTCCAGTCCTACCATTAACACTGAAGCTTTCTTT.

The rearrangement links TRBV10-3 to TRBJ1-3, with D possibly matching TRBD1 (6 bases). Germline lookup yields CDR1 ENHRY and CDR2 SYGVKD. This CDR3 has 14 amino acids. V lost 6 bases to trimming and J lost 1 base, with 10 bases between them. The CDR3 here is CAIRGGGSGNTIYF. CDR3 sequence (DNA): TGTGCCATCAGAGGAGGGGGGTCTGGAAACACCATATATTTT.

DNA of the CDR3: TGTGCCAGCAGTTACTGGGACTCTCCAAATCAGCCCCAGCATTTT. Translated: CASSYWDSPNQPQHF. This sequence joins TRBV6-5 and TRBJ1-5; a possible D gene is TRBD1 (5 bases). The CDR3 length is 15 residues. CDR1 MNHEY and CDR2 SVGAGI come from the germline V gene. Trimming pared 1 base from V and 4 bases from J, leaving 11 bases between.

The CDR3 sequence is CASGRVGYSNQPQHF. As DNA, the CDR3 is TGTGCCAGCGGCAGGGTCGGTTATAGCAATCAGCCCCAGCATTTT. J is TRBJ1-5 and V is TRBV6-1, with TRBD1 as a possible D gene (5 bases). There are 15 residues in the CDR3. Trimming cost V 8 bases and J 0 bases, with 14 bases left between them. Germline loops: CDR1 MNHNS, CDR2 SASEGT.

The chain is built from TRBV11-2 and TRBJ2-2, with D hard to call. V lost 3 bases to trimming and J lost 5 bases, with 10 bases between them. CDR1 is SGHAT and CDR2 is FQNNGV in the germline V gene. CDR3 length equals 14 residues. The DNA for the CDR3 is TGTGCCAGCAGCTTGATCGTAAGGACCGGGGAGCTGTTTTTT. This gives the protein CASSLIVRTGELFF.

V is TRBV5-4 and J is TRBJ1-1; D is uncertain. Germline V gives CDR1 SGHNT, CDR2 YYREEE (reference sequence). The CDR3 covers 14 residues. Trimming took 5 bases from V and 0 from J, leaving 11 bases between them. CDR3 residues: CASRTFSLNTEAFF. CDR3 bases: TGTGCCAGCAGGACCTTTTCCTTGAACACTGAAGCTTTCTTT.

The rearrangement links TRBV9 to TRBJ1-2; no reliable D call. Germline values: CDR1 SGDLS, CDR2 YYNGEE. Trimming removed 3 bases from V and 4 bases from J, with 10 bases in between. This CDR3 is 13 amino acids long. CDR3 DNA sequence: TGTGCCAGCAGCGCTGACGCTCCCTATGGCTACACCTTC. Translation: CASSADAPYGYTF.

The V and J genes are TRBV14 and TRBJ2-7, with 13 bases aligning to TRBD2. Losses at the gene ends were 4 bases for V and 2 bases for J; bases not matched to a gene: 5. In germline, CDR1 is SGHDN, CDR2 FVKESK. The CDR3 contains 16 residues. CDR3 sequence reads: CASSPGLAGRAYEQYF. DNA for the CDR3: TGTGCCAGCAGCCCGGGACTAGCGGGAAGGGCCTACGAGCAGTACTTC.

This clone has a handful of counts. This sequence joins TRBV5-4 and TRBJ2-1; TRBD2 is a possible D gene (5 bases). V gave up 3 bases and J gave up 3 bases, with 13 bases separating them. The V gene's germline CDR1 is SGHNT and CDR2 YYREEE (reference sequence). CDR3 length equals 15 residues. The CDR3 DNA is TGTGCCAGCAGCTCCGGACTGGAGAGCTACAATGAGCAGTTCTTC. Translated, it gives CASSSGLESYNEQFF. The full variable domain, its missing parts supplied by reference TRBV5-4 and TRBJ2-1, is ETGVTQSPTHLIKTRGQQVTLRCSSQSGHNTVSWYQQALGQGPQFIFQYYREEENGRGNFPPRFSGLQFPNYSSELNVNALELDDSALYLCASSSGLESYNEQFFGPGTRLTVL.

V usage is TRBV5-4 and J usage is TRBJ2-2; no firm D call. There are 14 residues in the CDR3. Germline values: CDR1 SGHNT, CDR2 YYREEE (reference sequence). V was shortened by 0 bases and J by 4 bases, with 7 bases between the two germline ends. CDR3 loop: CASSLEGGTGELFF. The CDR3 DNA follows: TGTGCCAGCAGCTTGGAGGGCGGCACCGGGGAGCTGTTTTTT.

The rearrangement uses TRBV19 and TRBJ1-1, with 7 bases fitting TRBD1. J lost 0 bases, V lost 5 bases, and 3 bases had no gene match. Germline V lookup: CDR1 LNHDA, CDR2 SQIVND (reference sequence). The CDR3 covers 14 residues. For the CDR3, the DNA is TGTGCCAGTAGTGGGACAGCATTGAACACTGAAGCTTTCTTT. The encoded protein is CASSGTALNTEAFF.

The rearrangement links TRBV30 to TRBJ2-5; TRBD2 agrees at 7 bases. V was pared by 3 bases and J by 2 bases, with 6 bases of the junction left unmatched. The CDR3 totals 14 residues. CDR1 and CDR2 (germline): GTSNPN, SVGIG (reference sequence). The CDR3, as DNA: TGTGCCTGGAGACGGAGGGGAGGGCAAGAGACCCAGTACTTC. Protein: CAWRRRGGQETQYF.

Turning to this clone: Other DNA sequences in this sample translate to the same CDR3. V usage is TRBV5-1 and J usage is TRBJ2-5, with a possible D match to TRBD1 (5 bases). V lost 0 bases and J lost 2, with 8 bases in between. The CDR3 runs 14 residues. The germline V gene encodes CDR1 SGHRS and CDR2 YFSETQ. The CDR3 loop reads CASSLGQLQETQYF. The CDR3 nucleotides are TGCGCCAGCAGCTTGGGACAGCTTCAAGAGACCCAGTACTTC. The complete variable domain, with remaining parts taken from reference TRBV5-1 and TRBJ2-5, reads KAGVTQTPRYLIKTRGQQVTLSCSPISGHRSVSWYQQTPGQGLQFLFEYFSETQRNKGNFPGRFSGRQFSNSRSEMNVSTLELGDSALYLCASSLGQLQETQYFGPGTRLLVL.

This clone was seen more than once but under ten times. The rearrangement uses TRBV4-1 and TRBJ2-1; unclear D gene. CDR3 size: 16 residues. Trimming cost V 4 bases and J 0 bases, with 13 bases left between them. CDR1 and CDR2 (germline): MGHRA, YSYEKL. The CDR3 sequence is CASSRSLLGSYNEQFF. CDR3 coding DNA: TGCGCCAGCAGCCGCTCCCTATTGGGCTCCTACAATGAGCAGTTCTTC.

This clone was counted once. The chain recombines TRBV5-1 with TRBJ2-2; 8 bases match TRBD1. The V gene end was trimmed by 4 bases and the J gene end by 1 base; junction bases not matched to a gene: 6. CDR1 and CDR2 from the germline V gene are SGHRS and YFSETQ. The CDR3 is 16 amino acids. The DNA of the CDR3 is TGCGCCAGCAGCCGGGGACAGGTTGGGAACACCGGGGAGCTGTTTTTT. Protein product: CASSRGQVGNTGELFF.

A few counts support this clone. The chain carries TRBV4-1 and TRBJ1-5, with 8 bases lining up with TRBD1. Trimming cost V 3 bases and J 5 bases; bases outside gene matches: 0. The germline CDR1 and CDR2 sequences are MGHRA and YSYEKL. The CDR3 extends over 13 amino acids. This CDR3 is CASSQTGDQPQHF. Here the CDR3 DNA reads TGCGCCAGCAGCCAGACAGGGGATCAGCCCCAGCATTTT.

For this clone: Within the sample, other DNA sequences also encode this same CDR3. The V and J genes are TRBV28 and TRBJ1-4; the D gene is possibly TRBD1 (5 bases). The CDR3 spans 14 residues. V was clipped by 3 bases and J by 1 base, with 6 bases between them. Germline V lookup: CDR1 MDHEN, CDR2 SYDVKM. CDR3 sequence (DNA): TGTGCCAGCAGTTTGGGGGGAACTAATGAAAAACTGTTTTTT. It yields the protein CASSLGGTNEKLFF. Supplemented by reference TRBV28 and TRBJ1-4, the full variable domain reads DVKVTQSSRYLVKRTGEKVFLECVQDMDHENMFWYRQDPGLGLRLIYFSYDVKMKEKGDIPEGYSVSREKKERFSLILESASTNQTSMYLCASSLGGTNEKLFFGSGTQLSVL.

The chain has TRBV4-2 and TRBJ2-2; TRBD1 aligns across 8 bases. The CDR3 is 16 amino acids. CDR1 LGHNA and CDR2 YNFKEQ come from the germline V gene. V lost 1 base and J lost 5; bases outside the gene matches: 6. For the CDR3, the DNA is TGTGCCAGCAGCCAAGTAAAGACAGGGGCGACCGGGGAGCTGTTTTTT. It is translated as CASSQVKTGATGELFF.

This chain links TRBV28 with TRBJ2-7; D is possibly TRBD1 or TRBD2 (5 bases each). The CDR3 sequence is 15 residues long. V lost 8 bases, J lost 3 bases, and 20 bases lay in between. Germline V lookup: CDR1 MDHEN, CDR2 SYDVKM. The DNA for the CDR3 is TGTGCCAGCCTGCCGCCGTCCGGGGCCCACTACGAGCAGTACTTC. Protein: CASLPPSGAHYEQYF.